Listed below are T cell receptor beta chains from one sample, sequenced in a study of cytomegalovirus exposure and HLA in healthy donors. Assay: immunoSEQ multiplex PCR; the TCRdb copy retains only in-frame clones and omits some. The sample contains under 200,000 clones, around 76% of which appear only once. Input material: PBMCs. The receptor set was obtained from a man aged 30-40 years in good health and CMV-seronegative. Each CDR3 is given with its conserved first and last residue. A D gene is named only where the DNA matches it firmly. Where a row states a size, it is once, few, many or the class of an expanded clone; other rows omit it.

j_call	clone_size	v_call	d_call	cdr3_nt	cdr3_aa
TRBJ1-1	few	TRBV28	.	TGTGCCAGCAGTTTTTGGGCAGAGTATACTGAAGCTTTCTTT	CASSFWAEYTEAFF
TRBJ2-1	.	TRBV19	TRBD2	TGTGCCAGTAGTACGGCCCGGGCTAGCGGGAGTTCCTACAATGAGCAGTTCTTC	CASSTARASGSSYNEQFF
TRBJ2-5	.	TRBV5-1	TRBD2	TGCGCCAGCAGCGTAGCGGGAGGGCCCGGAGAGACCCAGTACTTC	CASSVAGGPGETQYF
TRBJ1-5	few	TRBV7-8	.	TGTGCCAGCAGCTTCTACTCTGCGACAAATCAGCCCCAGCATTTT	CASSFYSATNQPQHF
TRBJ1-5	.	TRBV7-9	.	TGTGCCAGCAGCAATAGCAGGGTGGTTCAGCCCCAGCATTTT	CASSNSRVVQPQHF
TRBJ1-4	.	TRBV18	.	TGTGCCAGCTCACCTGACAGTACAACTAATGAAAAACTGTTTTTT	CASSPDSTTNEKLFF
TRBJ1-5	.	TRBV27	.	TGTGCCAGCAAACGCGGGGGGCTGGAACAGCCCCAGCATTTT	CASKRGGLEQPQHF
TRBJ2-7	.	TRBV29-1	TRBD1	TGCAGCGGGGGACAGGGGGAGAGCGAGCAGTACTTC	CSGGQGESEQYF
TRBJ1-2	.	TRBV19	TRBD1	TGTGCCAGTAGTTCAACGTCGACAGGGAACTATGGCTACACCTTC	CASSSTSTGNYGYTF
TRBJ1-4	.	TRBV28	TRBD1	TGTGCCAGCAGCCCAATCGACAGGGGAAACGGCAAACTGTTTTTT	CASSPIDRGNGKLFF
TRBJ2-7	few	TRBV2	TRBD1	TGTGCCAGGGGGGACAGGGACAATGCCTACGAGCAGTACTTC	CARGDRDNAYEQYF
TRBJ2-1	.	TRBV5-6	TRBD2	TGTGCCAGCAGCTTGCGCGGCGGGAGCTCCTACAATGAGCAGTTCTTC	CASSLRGGSSYNEQFF
TRBJ1-1	.	TRBV28	.	TGTGCCAGCAGTTTATACATTGAAGCTTTCTTT	CASSLYIEAFF
TRBJ2-7	once	TRBV9	TRBD2	TGTGCCAGCAGCGCCCGACTAGCGGGAGACTTCAACGAGCAGTACTTC	CASSARLAGDFNEQYF
TRBJ2-7	.	TRBV28	.	TGTGCCAGCAGTTTCAGGCAGAACGGGGGGCAGTACTTC	CASSFRQNGGQYF
TRBJ1-5	few	TRBV28	.	TGTGCCAGCAGTTACAAGTTTCGGGGGGCGGGCCAGCCCCAGCATTTT	CASSYKFRGAGQPQHF
TRBJ1-1	.	TRBV19	.	TGTGCCAGTAGTATTTGGGGAGACACTGAAGCTTTCTTT	CASSIWGDTEAFF
TRBJ1-4	once	TRBV5-1	TRBD1	TGCGCCAGCAGTCAGGCCCAACAGGGGGCTGGTGAAAAACTGTTTTTT	CASSQAQQGAGEKLFF
TRBJ2-7	.	TRBV11-2	TRBD1	TGTGCCAGCAGCTCACCCCCGGGACAGGGAACCTACGAGCAGTACTTC	CASSSPPGQGTYEQYF
TRBJ2-5	.	TRBV18	TRBD2	TGTGCCAGCTCACCACTCGCTCAAGCGGGAGGAGAGACCCAGTACTTC	CASSPLAQAGGETQYF
TRBJ2-1	.	TRBV9	TRBD1	TGTGCCAGCAGCGTAGAGGGACAGGGTAATTACAATGAGCAGTTCTTC	CASSVEGQGNYNEQFF
TRBJ2-3	.	TRBV27	.	TGTGCCAGCAGTTCGGGGAGAAACACAGATACGCAGTATTTT	CASSSGRNTDTQYF
TRBJ2-3	.	TRBV5-1	.	TGCGCCAGCAGCTTGCTCCGCGCCACAGATACGCAGTATTTT	CASSLLRATDTQYF
TRBJ2-1	.	TRBV18	TRBD2	TGTGCCAGCTCTCCTCCGGGACTAGTTCACAATGAGCAGTTCTTC	CASSPPGLVHNEQFF
TRBJ2-1	.	TRBV5-1	TRBD2	TGCGCCAGCAGCTTACGGACTAGCGGGTATAATGAGCAGTTCTTC	CASSLRTSGYNEQFF
TRBJ1-1	.	TRBV6-1	TRBD1	TGTGCCAGCAGTGATTTAACAGGGGGCGGTGAAGCTTTCTTT	CASSDLTGGGEAFF
TRBJ2-1	.	TRBV6-1	.	TGTGCCAGCAGCCAGAACAGGAGTCCCCGCGATGAGCAGTTCTTC	CASSQNRSPRDEQFF
TRBJ2-1	.	TRBV7-3	TRBD2	TGTGCCAGCAGCCCCCAAGCGGGATTGGGGGAGCAGTTCTTC	CASSPQAGLGEQFF
TRBJ2-2	.	TRBV6-1	.	TGTGCCAGCGGAGGTGGGGAGCTGTTTTTT	CASGGGELFF
TRBJ2-5	.	TRBV5-1	TRBD1	TGCGCCAGCAGCTTAACAGGGGGTCAGACCCAGTACTTC	CASSLTGGQTQYF
TRBJ1-5	.	TRBV5-1	.	TGCGCCAGCAGTCTTACCCCTACAGGGTATAGCAATCAGCCCCAGCATTTT	CASSLTPTGYSNQPQHF
TRBJ2-7	.	TRBV2	.	TGTGCCAGCAGTACTGAACAGGTAACCTTC	CASSTEQVTF
TRBJ1-6	few	TRBV2	.	TGTGCCAGCATCCCGGGACTAGGAAATTCACCCCTCCACTTT	CASIPGLGNSPLHF
TRBJ1-4	.	TRBV10-2	.	TGCGCCAGCAGCCTGGGGAGAACTAATGAAAAACTGTTTTTT	CASSLGRTNEKLFF
TRBJ2-3	.	TRBV18	.	TGTGCCAGCTCACCACCGTCAGCGGTCAGCACAGATACGCAGTATTTT	CASSPPSAVSTDTQYF
TRBJ1-2	.	TRBV7-3	.	TGTGCTAGCAGCTTCGACCCTCAGGGATGGGACTATGGCTACACCTTC	CASSFDPQGWDYGYTF